The T cell receptor beta chain described here comes from a study of cytomegalovirus exposure and HLA in healthy donors. A multiplex PCR was run with 60 Vbeta primers and 13 Jbeta primers. Only in-frame clones appear in the TCRdb table, and some are missing; sequencing was by immunoSEQ multiplex PCR. The sample records about 96,000 clones, around 79% being singletons. The CDR3 is 14 amino acids. Germline loops: CDR1 MDHEN, CDR2 SYDVKM. Trimming shortened V by 5 bases and J by 3 bases, and 13 bases separated the two germline ends. Turning to this clone: The same CDR3 arises from other DNA sequences in this sample as well.

Each of the donors was a healthy bone marrow donor. Sample: PBMCs. The receptor's source is a woman aged 70-85 years in good health and CMV-seropositive. The gene calls are TRBV28 and TRBJ1-1; D possibly corresponds to TRBD1 (6 bases). DNA for the CDR3: TGTGCCAGCAGTCTAACGGGGGGCTACACTGAAGCTTTCTTT. This encodes CASSLTGGYTEAFF.